This T cell receptor (beta chain) was captured in a study of glioma-infiltrating T cells. Notes on the study in general: Gliomas, especially low-grade, showed above-expected tissue-blood divergence; non-neoplastic patients showed below. CDR3 overlap between tissue and blood was very small.

A note on this clonotype: Its antigen is unknown.

CDR3 length: 12 residues. Germline CDR1 is SQVTM and CDR2 is ANQGSEA. V lost 7 bases and J lost 2, with 9 bases in between. Using RNA template, CDR3s of TCR alpha and beta were amplified with iRepertoire arm-PCR. One-step reverse transcription and amplification started from about 100-400 ng of tissue mRNA or PBMC total RNA. TCRdb re-called the multiplex PCR reads through MiXCR, storing one row per CDR3 protein. The data show about 140,000 distinct CDR3 sequences, 35% to 50% seen once. This receptor was taken from a human donor with low-grade glioma or glioblastoma, undergoing nonglioma brain surgery, or in good health (not recorded which). The rearrangement joins TRBV29-1 to TRBJ1-3; TRBD1 is a possible D gene (5 bases). The sample was glioma tissue, nonneoplastic brain tissue, or PBMCs (not recorded which). The CDR3 coding sequence is TGCAGCGCAGGGAAGACTGGAAACACCATATATTTT. The encoded protein is CSAGKTGNTIYF.